This note documents a single T cell receptor (beta chain) sequence. This CDR3 has 13 amino acids. Germline trimming cut 3 bases from V and 5 bases from J; bases unmatched to any gene: 6. CDR1 and CDR2 from the germline V gene are SQVTM and ANQGSEA. This sample was included in a study of blood T cell repertoires in COVID-19. Overall study: The United States, Italy and Spain were the sources of the acute and convalescent COVID-19 samples.

Original analysis: Amplification with reference gene primers provided the estimates of nucleated cell counts. Repertoires were generated with immunoSEQ multiplex PCR, while TCRdb's copy carries only in-frame clones and drops some. The V and J calls and the clone size are those of that table, but D and trimming were determined from the DNA. The sample gives fewer than 120,000 clones, roughly four fifths of which show up once; about 15% is in the top ten. The TCR was taken from a woman aged 55-70 years with acute or convalescent COVID-19. Sequenced sample: peripheral blood. This chain connects TRBV29-1 to TRBJ1-2; 7 bases match TRBD1. In nucleotides, the CDR3 is TGCAGCGTTGATTTTACAGGGGATTATGGCTACACCTTC. Translating gives CSVDFTGDYGYTF.